This entry lists 27 T cell receptor beta chains sequenced from one sample in a study of OX40 agonist ivuxolimab in advanced cancers. The protocol was immunoSEQ multiplex PCR, while the TCRdb copy is restricted to in-frame clones and leaves out a portion. The data contain 55,000 or so clones, roughly nine tenths of them singletons. Sequencing used CD4+ or CD8+ T cells sorted from blood, obtained in a trial of the OX40 agonist ivuxolimab. All receptors come from an adult with an advanced solid tumor such as melanoma, head and neck, liver or kidney cancer.

The chain couples TRBV11-2 to TRBJ1-2; no definite D call. V was pared by 1 base and J by 8 bases, with 14 bases between. The length of the CDR3 is 14 residues. Germline CDR1 reads SGHAT; CDR2 reads FQNNGV. The CDR3 sequence is CASSLAPGSRGYTF. The CDR3 DNA sequence: TGTGCCAGCAGCTTAGCTCCGGGTTCGAGGGGCTACACCTTC.

This chain links TRBV5-6 with TRBJ1-6; weak D call: TRBD1 (5 bases). Germline V CDR1 and CDR2: SGHDT, YYEEEE. The CDR3 is 17 amino acids. Trimming pared 5 bases from V and 5 bases from J, leaving 20 bases between. The chain's CDR3 is CASSRSPAGRDNSPLHF. CDR3 nucleotide sequence: TGTGCCAGCAGTCGTTCGCCTGCAGGGAGAGATAATTCACCCCTCCACTTT.

This chain links TRBV9 with TRBJ1-2; TRBD1 is a possible D gene (5 bases). Deletions cut 4 bases from V and 8 bases from J, with 15 bases between. Germline CDR1 and CDR2: SGDLS and YYNGEE. This CDR3 has 13 amino acids. The CDR3 reads CASSTLGRGGYTF. The DNA of the CDR3 is TGTGCCAGCAGCACCCTGGGGCGGGGGGGCTACACCTTC. The full variable domain, completed using reference TRBV9 and TRBJ1-2, is DSGVTQTPKHLITATGQRVTLRCSPRSGDLSVYWYQQSLDQGLQFLIQYYNGEERAKGNILERFSAQQFPDLHSELNLSSLELGDSALYFCASSTLGRGGYTFGSGTRLTVV.

V is TRBV9 and J is TRBJ1-2; tentative D call: TRBD1 (5 bases). Germline V lookup: CDR1 SGDLS, CDR2 YYNGEE. V gave up 3 bases and J gave up 1 base, with 10 bases separating them. The CDR3 extends over 14 amino acids. CDR3 loop: CASSAQGVNYGYTF. CDR3 sequence (DNA): TGTGCCAGCAGCGCTCAGGGAGTTAACTATGGCTACACCTTC.

The V and J genes are TRBV10-3 and TRBJ1-2; 7 bases line up with TRBD1. Unmatched junction bases numbered 4, after V lost 5 bases and J lost 1 base. This CDR3 has 14 amino acids. Germline-derived CDR1 and CDR2 are ENHRY and SYGVKD. In DNA form, the CDR3 reads TGTGCCATCAGTTGGGGACAGCTTAACTATGGCTACACCTTC. This encodes CAISWGQLNYGYTF.

The V call is TRBV19, the J call TRBJ1-3; D gene uncertain. Germline CDR1 reads LNHDA; CDR2 reads SQIVND (reference sequence). The ends were cut back, 5 bases at V and 0 bases at J, with 11 bases in the middle. The CDR3 covers 15 residues. The CDR3 sequence: CASSETAVSGNTIYF. Written as DNA, the CDR3 is TGTGCCAGTAGTGAAACAGCCGTCTCTGGAAACACCATATATTTT.

The chain employs TRBV6-1 and TRBJ1-2, with D possibly being TRBD1 (5 bases). Per germline, CDR1 MNHNS and CDR2 SASEGT. V dropped 1 base and J dropped 8 bases, with 5 bases sitting between them. CDR3 length: 11 amino acids. The CDR3 coding sequence is TGTGCCAGCAGTGAAGGGGGCGGCTACACCTTC. Protein: CASSEGGGYTF.

This clone turned up a few times. The V and J genes are TRBV14 and TRBJ1-2, with D tentatively TRBD1 (5 bases). This CDR3 is built from 15 residues. The germline V gene has CDR1 SGHDN and CDR2 FVKESK. V lost 1 base and J 5 bases, leaving 14 bases between the germline ends. CDR3 nucleotides: TGTGCCAGCAGCCAAGGCCAGGGCGCGGGTTATGGCTACACCTTC. It yields the protein CASSQGQGAGYGYTF. Full variable domain (outside the CDR3, taken from reference TRBV14 and TRBJ1-2): EAGVTQFPSHSVIEKGQTVTLRCDPISGHDNLYWYRRVMGKEIKFLLHFVKESKQDESGMPNNRFLAERTGGTYSTLKVQPAELEDSGVYFCASSQGQGAGYGYTFGSGTRLTVV.

This sequence joins TRBV5-1 and TRBJ2-1, with TRBD2 matching over 8 bases. Germline loops: CDR1 SGHRS, CDR2 YFSETQ. CDR3 length: 16 amino acids. The trim removed 3 bases at V and 3 bases at J, leaving 8 bases unmatched. Here the CDR3 DNA reads TGCGCCAGCAGCTCGTTGACAAGCGGGGGCTACAATGAGCAGTTCTTC. It specifies CASSSLTSGGYNEQFF.

The chain joins TRBV30 to TRBJ1-5, with 8 bases fitting TRBD1. Losses at the gene ends were 0 bases for V and 6 bases for J; bases not matched to a gene: 7. The CDR3 has 15 residues. The germline V gene has CDR1 GTSNPN and CDR2 SVGIG (reference sequence). This chain's CDR3 is CAWSVQGGVSQPQHF. CDR3 DNA sequence: TGTGCCTGGAGTGTACAGGGGGGAGTTAGTCAGCCCCAGCATTTT.

V is TRBV9 and J is TRBJ1-3; D gene unclear. This CDR3 has 14 amino acids. Germline CDR1 SGDLS, CDR2 YYNGEE. Trimming took 0 bases from V and 0 from J, leaving 4 bases between them. CDR3 amino acids: CASSVVSSGNTIYF. In DNA form, the CDR3 reads TGTGCCAGCAGCGTAGTTTCCTCTGGAAACACCATATATTTT. Filled out from reference TRBV9 and TRBJ1-3, the complete variable domain reads DSGVTQTPKHLITATGQRVTLRCSPRSGDLSVYWYQQSLDQGLQFLIQYYNGEERAKGNILERFSAQQFPDLHSELNLSSLELGDSALYFCASSVVSSGNTIYFGEGSWLTVV.

The J gene is TRBJ1-2, the V gene TRBV6-1; 9 bases agree with TRBD1. The germline V gene encodes CDR1 MNHNS and CDR2 SASEGT. The trim removed 4 bases at V and 8 bases at J, leaving 23 bases unmatched. The CDR3 has 19 residues. The CDR3 DNA reads as TGTGCCAGCAGTGCCAGAAAGGGGGGGACAGGGATTCTGGGTGGGGGCTACACCTTC. Translating it yields CASSARKGGTGILGGGYTF.

V is TRBV30 and J is TRBJ1-2; perhaps TRBD1 as D (5 bases). The CDR3 spans 12 residues. In germline, CDR1 is GTSNPN, CDR2 SVGIG (reference sequence). The V gene lost 3 bases and the J gene lost 8 bases, with 13 bases spanning the gap. CDR3 residues: CAWRLGLGGYTF. The CDR3 coding sequence is TGTGCCTGGAGGTTGGGACTAGGGGGCTACACCTTC.

In its sample, this clone was seen once. J is TRBJ1-2 and V is TRBV10-3; 9 nucleotides match TRBD1. Trimming removed 4 bases from V and 4 bases from J; junction bases left unmatched: 10. The CDR3 consists of 16 residues. Germline lookup yields CDR1 ENHRY and CDR2 SYGVKD. The CDR3: CAISGPGTGGGYGYTF. The CDR3 DNA is TGTGCCATCAGTGGGCCGGGCACAGGGGGCGGCTATGGCTACACCTTC.

CDR3 in DNA: TGTGCCTGGAGTGTAAAGGGACAGGGAAGTGATACGCAGTATTTT. Its protein product is CAWSVKGQGSDTQYF. This chain connects TRBV30 to TRBJ2-3, with 9 bases lining up with TRBD1. The V gene end was trimmed by 0 bases and the J gene end by 6 bases; junction bases not matched to a gene: 7. The V gene's germline CDR1 is GTSNPN and CDR2 SVGIG (reference sequence). This CDR3 has 15 residues.

This clone was counted once. The chain carries TRBV7-9 and TRBJ2-7; possibly TRBD1 for D (5 bases). This CDR3 spans 13 amino acids. Trimming cost V 3 bases and J 4 bases, with 10 bases left between them. CDR1 and CDR2 from the germline V gene are SEHNR and FQNEAQ (reference sequence). CDR3 sequence (DNA): TGTGCCAGCAGCTTGGGGCAGAAATACGAGCAGTACTTC. Residues: CASSLGQKYEQYF.

This CDR3 is CASSQHSSGNTIYF. The CDR3 DNA is TGCGCCAGCAGTCAACATAGCTCTGGAAACACCATATATTTT. The chain employs TRBV5-1 and TRBJ1-3; D ambiguous. V lost 5 bases to trimming and J lost 0 bases, with 9 bases between them. This CDR3 contains 14 residues. In germline, CDR1 is SGHRS, CDR2 YFSETQ.

The chain recombines TRBV6-1 with TRBJ2-7, with a weak D call TRBD2 (5 bases). Germline loops: CDR1 MNHNS, CDR2 SASEGT. Trimming took off 2 bases at V and 5 bases at J, with 16 bases between the two ends. There are 15 residues in the CDR3. The CDR3 loop reads CASSENYSRGDEQYF. The CDR3 nucleotides read TGTGCCAGCAGTGAAAACTACAGTCGGGGAGACGAGCAGTACTTC.

This chain uses TRBV2 with TRBJ1-2; a possible D gene is TRBD1 (6 bases). Germline V gene sequence: CDR1 SNHLY, CDR2 FYNNEI. This CDR3 is 14 amino acids long. The ends were cut back, 6 bases at V and 6 bases at J, with 17 bases in the middle. The CDR3 here is CASRSYWGADGYTF. DNA of the CDR3: TGTGCCAGCAGGTCTTACTGGGGGGCGGATGGCTACACCTTC.

This chain uses TRBV27 with TRBJ1-6, with D perhaps TRBD1 (6 bases). This CDR3 region has 14 residues. Germline-derived CDR1 and CDR2 are MNHEY and SMNVEV (reference sequence). Deletions cut 2 bases from V and 10 bases from J, with 12 bases between. The CDR3 spells CASSLGTIGSPLHF. The CDR3 DNA sequence: TGTGCCAGCAGTTTAGGGACAATCGGGTCACCCCTCCACTTT.

The rearrangement joins TRBV29-1 to TRBJ2-2; 7 bases are a match to TRBD2. The CDR3 spans 15 residues. CDR1 and CDR2 from the germline V gene are SQVTM and ANQGSEA. V lost 3 bases and J lost 5; bases outside the gene matches: 9. The CDR3 DNA sequence: TGCAGCGTTGATCGCGGGGGAGTGTGGACCGGGGAGCTGTTTTTT. Translating gives CSVDRGGVWTGELFF.

This chain connects TRBV5-1 to TRBJ1-3; D not certain. Germline lookup yields CDR1 SGHRS and CDR2 YFSETQ. The V end lost 0 bases, the J end lost 0 bases, and 7 bases lay between the germline ends. This CDR3 is 15 amino acids long. In DNA form, the CDR3 reads TGCGCCAGCAGCTTGGTACTGTCCTCTGGAAACACCATATATTTT. It specifies CASSLVLSSGNTIYF.

The rearrangement links TRBV6-1 to TRBJ2-7; D is perhaps TRBD1 (6 bases). Germline lookup yields CDR1 MNHNS and CDR2 SASEGT. The CDR3 runs 13 residues. Trimming removed 3 bases at V and 5 bases at J, with 11 bases between. In DNA, the CDR3 is TGTGCCAGCAGTGACGTGGGGGCCCACGAGCAGTACTTC. Translated: CASSDVGAHEQYF.

J is TRBJ2-3 and V is TRBV14; 8 bases map to TRBD1. J lost 2 bases, V lost 4 bases, and 5 bases had no gene match. Per germline, CDR1 SGHDN and CDR2 FVKESK. This CDR3 spans 15 amino acids. CDR3 residues: CASSPGDRPTDTQYF. CDR3 coding DNA: TGTGCCAGCAGCCCGGGGGACAGGCCCACAGATACGCAGTATTTT.

The chain links TRBV6-1 to TRBJ1-1; D is ambiguous. Trimming removed 4 bases from V and 10 bases from J, with 13 bases in between. Looked up from germline, CDR1 is MNHNS and CDR2 is SASEGT. The CDR3 is 12 amino acids. CDR3 loop: CASSVIGLRAFF. Here the CDR3 DNA reads TGTGCCAGCAGTGTAATTGGGTTAAGAGCTTTCTTT.

This chain links TRBV10-3 with TRBJ2-3; D is undetermined. Deletions cut 4 bases from V and 5 bases from J, with 10 bases between. This CDR3 is 13 amino acids long. Looked up from germline, CDR1 is ENHRY and CDR2 is SYGVKD. DNA of the CDR3: TGTGCCATCAGTGTCGGCTTTGGAGATACGCAGTATTTT. This encodes CAISVGFGDTQYF.

This chain joins TRBV5-5 and TRBJ2-1; D may correspond to TRBD1 or TRBD2 (6 bases each). V dropped 4 bases and J dropped 8 bases, with 22 bases sitting between them. In germline, CDR1 is SGHKS, CDR2 YYEKEE (reference sequence). The CDR3 is 16 residues long. CDR3 nucleotides: TGTGCCAGCAGCCCCCGGGGGCTAGGCAGCACCCATGAGCAGTTCTTC. Translated, it gives CASSPRGLGSTHEQFF.